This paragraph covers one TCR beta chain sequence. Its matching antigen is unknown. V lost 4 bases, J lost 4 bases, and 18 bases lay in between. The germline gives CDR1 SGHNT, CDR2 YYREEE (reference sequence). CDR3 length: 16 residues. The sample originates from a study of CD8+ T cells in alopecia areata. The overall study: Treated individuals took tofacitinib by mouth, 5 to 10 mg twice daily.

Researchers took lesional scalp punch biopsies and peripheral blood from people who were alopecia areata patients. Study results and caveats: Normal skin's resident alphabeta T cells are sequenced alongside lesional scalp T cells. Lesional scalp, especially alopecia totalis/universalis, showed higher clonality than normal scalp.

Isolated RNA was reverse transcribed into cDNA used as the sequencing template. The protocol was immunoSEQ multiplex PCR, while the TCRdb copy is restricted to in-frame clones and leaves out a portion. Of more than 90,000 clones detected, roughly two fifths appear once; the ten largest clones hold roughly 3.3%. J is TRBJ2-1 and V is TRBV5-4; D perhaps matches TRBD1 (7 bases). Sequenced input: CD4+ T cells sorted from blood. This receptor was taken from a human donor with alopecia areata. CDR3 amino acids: CASSPSARGTYNEQFF. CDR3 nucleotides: TGTGCCAGCAGCCCGAGCGCCAGGGGGACTTACAATGAGCAGTTCTTC. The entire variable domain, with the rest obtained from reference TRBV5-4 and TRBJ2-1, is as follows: ETGVTQSPTHLIKTRGQQVTLRCSSQSGHNTVSWYQQALGQGPQFIFQYYREEENGRGNFPPRFSGLQFPNYSSELNVNALELDDSALYLCASSPSARGTYNEQFFGPGTRLTVL.